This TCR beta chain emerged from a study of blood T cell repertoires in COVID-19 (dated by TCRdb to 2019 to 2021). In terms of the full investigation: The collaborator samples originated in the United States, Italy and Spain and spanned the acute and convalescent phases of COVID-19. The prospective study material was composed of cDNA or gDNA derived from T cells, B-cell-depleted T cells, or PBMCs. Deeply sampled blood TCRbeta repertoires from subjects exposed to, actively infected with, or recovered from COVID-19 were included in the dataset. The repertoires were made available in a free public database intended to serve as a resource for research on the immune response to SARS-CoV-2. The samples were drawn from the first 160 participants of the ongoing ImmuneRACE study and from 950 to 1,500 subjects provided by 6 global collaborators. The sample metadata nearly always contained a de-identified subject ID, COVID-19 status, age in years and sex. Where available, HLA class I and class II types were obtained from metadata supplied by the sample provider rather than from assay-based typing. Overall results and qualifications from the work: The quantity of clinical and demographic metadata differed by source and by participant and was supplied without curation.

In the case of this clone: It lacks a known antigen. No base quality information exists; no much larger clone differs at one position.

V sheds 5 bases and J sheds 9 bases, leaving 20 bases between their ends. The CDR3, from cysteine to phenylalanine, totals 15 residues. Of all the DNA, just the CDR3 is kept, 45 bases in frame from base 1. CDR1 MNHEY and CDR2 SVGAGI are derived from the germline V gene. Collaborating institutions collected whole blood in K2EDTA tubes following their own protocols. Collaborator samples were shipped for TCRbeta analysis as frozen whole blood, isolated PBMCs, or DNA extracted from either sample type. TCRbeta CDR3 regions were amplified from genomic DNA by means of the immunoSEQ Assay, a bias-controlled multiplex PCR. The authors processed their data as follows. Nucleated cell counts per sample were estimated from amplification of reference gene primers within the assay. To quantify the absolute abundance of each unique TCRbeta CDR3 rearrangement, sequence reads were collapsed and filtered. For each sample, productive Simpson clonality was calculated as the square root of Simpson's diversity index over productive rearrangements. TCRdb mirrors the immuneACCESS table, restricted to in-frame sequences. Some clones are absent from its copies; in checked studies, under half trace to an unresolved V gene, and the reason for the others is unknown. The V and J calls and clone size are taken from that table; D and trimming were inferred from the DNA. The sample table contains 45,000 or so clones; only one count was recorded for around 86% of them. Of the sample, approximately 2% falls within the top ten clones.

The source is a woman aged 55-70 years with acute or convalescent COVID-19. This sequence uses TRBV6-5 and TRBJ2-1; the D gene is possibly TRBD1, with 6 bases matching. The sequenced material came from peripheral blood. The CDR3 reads CASSRGGRGSGEQFF. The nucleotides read TGTGCCAGCAGTCGAGGGGGACGTGGTTCCGGTGAGCAGTTCTTC.